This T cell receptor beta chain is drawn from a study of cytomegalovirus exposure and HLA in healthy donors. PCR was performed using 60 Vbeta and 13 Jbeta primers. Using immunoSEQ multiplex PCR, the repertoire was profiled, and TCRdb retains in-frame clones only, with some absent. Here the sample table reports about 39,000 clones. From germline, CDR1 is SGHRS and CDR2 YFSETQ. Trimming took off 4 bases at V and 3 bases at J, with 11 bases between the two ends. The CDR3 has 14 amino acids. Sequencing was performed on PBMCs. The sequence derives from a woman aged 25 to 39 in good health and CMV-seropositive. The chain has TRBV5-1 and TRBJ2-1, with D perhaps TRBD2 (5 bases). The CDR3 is CASSRTAHYNEQFF. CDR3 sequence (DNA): TGCGCCAGCAGCCGGACTGCCCACTACAATGAGCAGTTCTTC.